Given below is one TCR beta chain in context. This specimen comes from a study of blood T cell repertoires in COVID-19. About the research overall: The cDNA or gDNA used as material had been derived from T cells, B-cell-depleted T cells, or PBMCs.

Assignment of participants to cohorts was predicated upon participant-reported clinical history. The germline gives CDR1 SGHAT, CDR2 FQNNGV. The CDR3 is made up of 17 amino acids. With 0 bases removed from V and 0 bases from J, the gap between germline ends came to 14 bases. As originally analysed: Quantification of nucleated cells was approximated via reference gene primer amplification. Sequenced by immunoSEQ multiplex PCR; TCRdb stores in-frame clones only, minus some. V, J and clone size were drawn from that table, and D and trimming were deduced from the DNA. The profile covers about 200,000 clones, with approximately 90% appearing a single time and roughly 1.2% taken by the ten largest.

Specimen: PBMCs or T cells enriched from blood (not recorded which). V gene TRBV11-2 combines with J gene TRBJ1-1; perhaps TRBD1 as D (5 bases). The TCR originated in a young man who had recovered from COVID-19. Written as DNA, the CDR3 is TGTGCCAGCAGCTTAGAAGGGGCGAAGGGGATGAACACTGAAGCTTTCTTT. It encodes CASSLEGAKGMNTEAFF.